This TCR beta chain was found in a study of OX40 agonist ivuxolimab in advanced cancers. About the research overall: Dose-escalation patients were diagnosed with hepatocellular carcinoma, melanoma, renal cell cancer or head and neck cancer.

The CDR3 runs to 14 residues. The germline gives CDR1 SGHVS, CDR2 FQNEAQ. Method: immunoSEQ multiplex PCR; TCRdb's copy keeps in-frame clones and lacks some. The repertoire holds 60,000 to 75,000 clones, with less than 90% as singletons. The cohort excluded patients with autoimmune disease history or systemic immunosuppression. This material consisted of CD4+ or CD8+ T cells sorted from blood, taken in a trial of the OX40 agonist ivuxolimab. This clonotype was obtained from an adult with an advanced solid tumor such as melanoma, head and neck, liver or kidney cancer. The V and J genes are TRBV7-8 and TRBJ2-5, with D possibly TRBD2 on 6 matching bases. TRBJ2-7 explains the end of the DNA better; the J call may be wrong. In DNA form, the CDR3 reads TGTGCCAGCAGCTGGGGGACTCCTCCCCACGAGCAGTACTTC. Protein sequence: CASSWGTPPHEQYF.